A single sample gave rise to the 27 T cell receptor beta chains below, sequenced in a study of T-cell reconstitution after alpha-beta-depleted transplantation in children. This sample's TCRbeta library carried unique molecular identifier barcodes. TCRdb independently ran MiXCR on the PCR reads; one entry per CDR3 protein. The sample lists about half a million distinct CDR3 sequences; around an eighth were seen once. The input for sequencing was PBMCs from the stem cell graft donor, taken from the stem cell graft. The origin of the receptors is a human donor who donated a stem cell graft to a child with combined immunodeficiency.

This clonotype was seen repeatedly, ten times or more. CDR3 loop: CATSDLDFGQYTGELFF. The CDR3 region has the DNA TGTGCCACCAGTGATCTGGATTTTGGACAGTACACCGGGGAGCTGTTTTTT. The chain employs TRBV24-1 and TRBJ2-2; TRBD1 is a possible D gene (6 bases). The germline V gene encodes CDR1 KGHDR and CDR2 SFDVKD. Trimming pared 3 bases from V and 3 bases from J, leaving 16 bases between. This CDR3 has 17 residues.

At least ten counts were recorded for this clonotype. CDR3 amino acids: CSASDRDQGHTGELFF. The CDR3 bases are TGCAGTGCTAGCGACCGGGACCAGGGGCACACCGGGGAGCTGTTTTTT. The V call is TRBV20-1, the J call TRBJ2-2, with D perhaps TRBD1 (6 bases). Germline V lookup: CDR1 DFQATT, CDR2 SNEGSKA (reference sequence). The ends were cut back, 3 bases at V and 3 bases at J, with 17 bases in the middle. This CDR3 contains 16 residues.

V and J are TRBV6-5 and TRBJ2-3, with 12 nucleotides matching TRBD2. Germline loops: CDR1 MNHEY, CDR2 SVGAGI. The CDR3 consists of 16 residues. J gave up 6 bases and V 3 bases, and 7 bases lay outside the gene matches. CDR3 residues: CASSYRLAGAVDTQYF. The DNA of the CDR3 is TGTGCCAGCAGTTATAGACTAGCGGGAGCTGTGGATACGCAGTATTTT.

This clonotype was observed a few times. The chain uses TRBV15 and TRBJ2-1, with TRBD2 as a possible D gene (7 bases). CDR3 length: 17 amino acids. Germline V CDR1 and CDR2: LNHNV, YYDKDF (reference sequence). Trimming pared 8 bases from V and 5 bases from J, leaving 25 bases between. CDR3 region: CATGEGVPQRGDNEQFF. The CDR3 DNA reads TGTGCCACCGGTGAGGGGGTTCCACAGCGGGGAGACAATGAGCAGTTCTTC.

This clonotype was observed many times. The V call is TRBV6-2 or TRBV6-3, the J call TRBJ2-1; D not resolved. Trimming cost V 6 bases and J 1 base, with 7 bases left between them. The CDR3 has 13 amino acids. CDR1 is MNHEY, CDR2 SVGEGT, per germline. CDR3 loop: CASRKGSYNEQFF. CDR3 DNA: TGTGCCAGCAGGAAGGGATCCTACAATGAGCAGTTCTTC.

This clonotype has just a few counts. The genes are TRBV29-1 and TRBJ2-3, with TRBD2 matching over 8 bases. Per germline, CDR1 SQVTM and CDR2 ANQGSEA. Losses at the gene ends were 3 bases for V and 4 bases for J; bases not matched to a gene: 3. This CDR3 spans 13 amino acids. CDR3 sequence reads: CSVEAGGADTQYF. CDR3 coding DNA: TGCAGCGTTGAGGCGGGAGGAGCAGATACGCAGTATTTT.

This clonotype has ten or more counts. V usage is TRBV15 and J usage is TRBJ2-3; no firm D call. Germline loops: CDR1 LNHNV, CDR2 YYDKDF (reference sequence). V was pared by 0 bases and J by 0 bases, with 13 bases between. The CDR3 loop spans 17 amino acids. The CDR3 spells CATSRDPPRISTDTQYF. DNA for the CDR3: TGTGCCACCAGCAGAGACCCCCCGCGGATAAGCACAGATACGCAGTATTTT.

A few counts support this clonotype. V is TRBV20-1 and J is TRBJ1-5; D call uncertain. The length of the CDR3 is 12 residues. Trimming cost V 6 bases and J 2 bases, with 8 bases left between them. In germline, CDR1 is DFQATT, CDR2 SNEGSKA (reference sequence). The CDR3 DNA is TGCAGTGCCGGCCGACGCAATCAGCCCCAGCATTTT. It encodes CSAGRRNQPQHF.

This clonotype was counted many times. The chain uses TRBV29-1 and TRBJ1-1; D gene unclear. CDR1 and CDR2 (germline): SQVTM, ANQGSEA. The CDR3 extends over 11 amino acids. V was trimmed by 8 bases and J by 7 bases, leaving 14 bases between them. CDR3 DNA sequence: TGCAGCTCCTCGGACGAAGGTGAAGCTTTCTTT. Encoded protein: CSSSDEGEAFF. Full variable domain (missing parts from reference TRBV29-1 and TRBJ1-1): SAVISQKPSRDICQRGTSLTIQCQVDSQVTMMFWYRQQPGQSLTLIATANQGSEATYESGFVIDKFPISRPNLTFSTLTVSNMSPEDSSIYLCSSSDEGEAFFGQGTRLTVV.

This clonotype was seen a handful of times. The V gene is TRBV3-1, the J gene TRBJ2-5; the match to TRBD2 covers 10 bases. The CDR3 contains 17 residues. Per the germline V gene, CDR1 is LGHDT and CDR2 is YNNKEL (reference sequence). The V and J ends lost 3 bases and 4 bases, in that order; junction bases with no gene match: 11. Here the CDR3 reads CASSQATSGVSLETQYF. As DNA, the CDR3 is TGTGCCAGCAGCCAGGCAACTAGCGGGGTGAGCTTAGAGACCCAGTACTTC.

This clonotype was recorded many times. The gene calls are TRBV24-1 and TRBJ2-1, with D perhaps assigned TRBD1 or TRBD2 (5 bases each). CDR3 size: 17 residues. V lost 1 base to trimming and J lost 0 bases, with 12 bases between them. Germline loops: CDR1 KGHDR, CDR2 SFDVKD. The CDR3 protein is CATSDFGGSGSYNEQFF. The CDR3, as DNA: TGTGCCACCAGTGATTTTGGGGGATCCGGCTCCTACAATGAGCAGTTCTTC.

This clonotype was picked up a small number of times. The chain carries TRBV11-3 and TRBJ2-3, with 8 positions matching TRBD2. Losses at the gene ends were 5 bases for V and 2 bases for J; bases not matched to a gene: 12. Germline loops: CDR1 SGHNT, CDR2 YENEEA. The CDR3 loop spans 17 amino acids. This CDR3 is CASSARRSGGDTDTQYF. CDR3 nucleotides: TGTGCCAGCAGCGCAAGGCGCAGCGGGGGCGACACAGATACGCAGTATTTT.

The table lists this clonotype with a count of one. This sequence joins TRBV10-3 and TRBJ2-5, with a weak D call TRBD1 (6 bases). This CDR3 has 14 amino acids. Germline V gene sequence: CDR1 ENHRY, CDR2 SYGVKD. V shed 6 bases and J shed 0 bases, with 11 bases lying between them. CDR3 sequence (DNA): TGTGCCATCAGAGGCAGGGGCCACCAAGAGACCCAGTACTTC. Protein: CAIRGRGHQETQYF.

The rearrangement links TRBV24-1 to TRBJ2-5, with 10 bases lining up with TRBD2. This CDR3 has 16 amino acids. V was pared by 4 bases and J by 0 bases, with 4 bases of the junction left unmatched. Germline lookup yields CDR1 KGHDR and CDR2 SFDVKD. Here the CDR3 DNA reads TGTGCCACCAGTGACCTCGGACTAGCGGACCAAGAGACCCAGTACTTC. Its protein product is CATSDLGLADQETQYF.

The chain links TRBV24-1 to TRBJ2-3; tentatively, D is TRBD1 (5 bases). Germline CDR1 reads KGHDR; CDR2 reads SFDVKD. This CDR3 has 15 residues. V lost 4 bases, J lost 4 bases, and 14 bases lay in between. DNA of the CDR3: TGTGCCACCAGTGACTCCGGCAGGGTGTCAGATACGCAGTATTTT. Translation: CATSDSGRVSDTQYF.

The sample holds a few counts of this clonotype. The chain is built from TRBV20-1 and TRBJ2-5; D is undetermined. Trimming left V 6 bases short and J 7 bases short, with 12 bases between. CDR3 length: 11 amino acids. Per the germline V gene, CDR1 is DFQATT and CDR2 is SNEGSKA (reference sequence). This CDR3 reads CSAGPRGTQYF. The CDR3 DNA is TGCAGTGCGGGCCCCCGCGGGACCCAGTACTTC.

The table lists this clonotype with a few counts. The chain joins TRBV29-1 to TRBJ1-5, with D perhaps matching TRBD1 (6 bases). V was shortened by 6 bases and J by 3 bases, with 9 bases between the two germline ends. CDR1 and CDR2 from the germline V gene are SQVTM and ANQGSEA. CDR3 length: 12 residues. The CDR3 region has the DNA TGCAGCGTACGGGACATCAATCAGCCCCAGCATTTT. Its translation is CSVRDINQPQHF.

J is TRBJ2-7 and V is TRBV2, with D perhaps matching TRBD1 (5 bases). Germline CDR1 is SNHLY and CDR2 is FYNNEI. This CDR3 has 11 residues. CDR3 loop: CASSDRTSPRV. In DNA, the CDR3 is TGTGCCAGCAGTGACAGGACATCGCCGAGGGTC.

This clonotype was detected a few times. The chain links TRBV9 to TRBJ2-5, with a weak D call TRBD1 (7 bases). CDR1 and CDR2 (germline): SGDLS, YYNGEE. The CDR3 loop spans 14 amino acids. Trimming left V 3 bases short and J 5 bases short, with 14 bases between. The CDR3 nucleotides are TGTGCCAGCAGCGCGGGGGACAGTCGGGAGACCCAGTACTTC. Translation gives CASSAGDSRETQYF.

This clonotype was detected many times. The genes are TRBV29-1 and TRBJ2-4; D not resolved. The CDR3 sequence is 12 residues long. CDR1 and CDR2 (germline): SQVTM, ANQGSEA. V dropped 4 bases and J dropped 5 bases, with 9 bases sitting between them. CDR3 coding DNA: TGCAGCGTTGGTGGTGGAGAAAACATTCAGTACTTC. Translating gives CSVGGGENIQYF.

This clonotype was observed many times. The chain is built from TRBV5-1 and TRBJ2-1, with D possibly matching TRBD2 (5 bases). The germline CDR1 and CDR2 sequences are SGHRS and YFSETQ. The CDR3 is 12 residues long. V gave up 2 bases and J gave up 8 bases, with 8 bases separating them. In nucleotides, the CDR3 is TGCGCCAGCAGCTTAAAGAGGGATGAGCAGTTCTTC. Translation: CASSLKRDEQFF.

This clonotype appeared a few times. The CDR3 is CAWRTADTQYF. CDR3 nucleotide sequence: TGTGCCTGGAGGACAGCAGATACGCAGTATTTT. The chain uses TRBV30 and TRBJ2-3; tentatively, D is TRBD1 (5 bases). The CDR3 extends over 11 amino acids. Trimming took 3 bases from V and 4 from J, leaving 5 bases between them. Per the germline V gene, CDR1 is GTSNPN and CDR2 is SVGIG (reference sequence).

The V gene is TRBV30, the J gene TRBJ2-2; possibly TRBD2 for D (5 bases). The germline gives CDR1 GTSNPN, CDR2 SVGIG (reference sequence). V shed 4 bases and J shed 3 bases, with 9 bases lying between them. The CDR3 is 13 amino acids. The CDR3 spells CAWTEGHTGELFF. CDR3 DNA: TGTGCCTGGACCGAGGGTCACACCGGGGAGCTGTTTTTT.

This clonotype was recorded at least ten times. The rearrangement links TRBV24-1 to TRBJ2-2, with D unclear. V lost 3 bases, J lost 5 bases, and 6 bases lay in between. This CDR3 is 13 amino acids long. Germline values: CDR1 KGHDR, CDR2 SFDVKD. The DNA for the CDR3 is TGTGCCACCAGTGATCACAGTACCGGGGAGCTGTTTTTT. It yields the protein CATSDHSTGELFF.

The table lists this clonotype with many counts. The chain joins TRBV6-4 to TRBJ2-3; tentatively, D is TRBD2 (6 bases). Looked up from germline, CDR1 is MRHNA and CDR2 is SNTAGT. V was shortened by 6 bases and J by 1 base, with 11 bases between the two germline ends. The CDR3 extends over 14 amino acids. The CDR3 loop reads CASRRDRGTDTQYF. CDR3 in DNA: TGTGCCAGCAGGCGGGACCGCGGCACAGATACGCAGTATTTT.

This clonotype came up a few times. The chain uses TRBV3-1 and TRBJ2-2, with 7 nucleotides matching TRBD1. The V gene's germline CDR1 is LGHDT and CDR2 YNNKEL (reference sequence). Trimming cost V 6 bases and J 4 bases; bases outside gene matches: 11. This CDR3 region has 16 residues. CDR3 protein: CASSSRGTAITGELFF. The CDR3 DNA reads as TGTGCCAGCAGTTCAAGAGGGACAGCGATCACCGGGGAGCTGTTTTTT.

There are a few counts of this clonotype. The V and J genes are TRBV5-1 and TRBJ2-7, with 12 bases that match TRBD2. In germline, CDR1 is SGHRS, CDR2 YFSETQ. The CDR3 length is 18 residues. V shed 2 bases, J shed 6 bases, and the junction held 15 bases outside the gene matches. CDR3 DNA sequence: TGCGCCAGCAGCTTCGCCCCGGACCGGACTAGCGGGACAGTCGAGCAGTACTTC. As protein: CASSFAPDRTSGTVEQYF.